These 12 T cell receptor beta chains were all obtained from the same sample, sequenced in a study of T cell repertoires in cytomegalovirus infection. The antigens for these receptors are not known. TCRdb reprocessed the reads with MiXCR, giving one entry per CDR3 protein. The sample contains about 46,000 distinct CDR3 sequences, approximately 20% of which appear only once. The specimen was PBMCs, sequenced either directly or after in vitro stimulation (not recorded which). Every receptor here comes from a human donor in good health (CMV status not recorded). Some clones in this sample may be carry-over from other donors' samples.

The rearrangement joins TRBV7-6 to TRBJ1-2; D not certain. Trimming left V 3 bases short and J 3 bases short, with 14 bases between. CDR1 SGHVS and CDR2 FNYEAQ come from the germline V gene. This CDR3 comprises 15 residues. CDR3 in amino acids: CASSFPAVWDYGYTF. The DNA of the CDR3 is TGTGCCAGCAGCTTCCCGGCCGTCTGGGACTATGGCTACACCTTC.

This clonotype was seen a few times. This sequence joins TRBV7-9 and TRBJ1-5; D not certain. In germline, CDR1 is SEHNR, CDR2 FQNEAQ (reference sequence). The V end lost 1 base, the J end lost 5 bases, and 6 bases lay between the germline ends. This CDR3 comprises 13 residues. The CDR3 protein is CASSLGGYQPQHF. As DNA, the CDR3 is TGTGCCAGCAGCTTAGGGGGATATCAGCCCCAGCATTTT.

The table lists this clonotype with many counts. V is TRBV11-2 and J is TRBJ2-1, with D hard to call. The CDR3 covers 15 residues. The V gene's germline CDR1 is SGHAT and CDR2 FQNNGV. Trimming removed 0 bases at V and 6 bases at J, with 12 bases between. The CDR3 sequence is CASSLDPSTANEQFF. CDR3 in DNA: TGTGCCAGCAGCTTAGATCCATCTACGGCCAATGAGCAGTTCTTC.

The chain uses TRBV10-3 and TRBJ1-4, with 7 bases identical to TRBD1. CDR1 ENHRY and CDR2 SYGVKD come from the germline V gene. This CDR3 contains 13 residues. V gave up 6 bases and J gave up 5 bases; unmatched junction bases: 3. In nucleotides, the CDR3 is TGTGCCATCAGCCAGGGGGGGAATGAAAAACTGTTTTTT. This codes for CAISQGGNEKLFF.

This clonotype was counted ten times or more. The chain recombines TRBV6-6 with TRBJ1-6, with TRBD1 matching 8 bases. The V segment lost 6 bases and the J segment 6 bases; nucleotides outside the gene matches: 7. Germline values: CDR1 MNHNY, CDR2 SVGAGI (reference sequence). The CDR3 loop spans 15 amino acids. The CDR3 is CASRPPGQVNSPLHF. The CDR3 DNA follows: TGTGCCAGCAGACCTCCGGGACAGGTTAATTCACCCCTCCACTTT.

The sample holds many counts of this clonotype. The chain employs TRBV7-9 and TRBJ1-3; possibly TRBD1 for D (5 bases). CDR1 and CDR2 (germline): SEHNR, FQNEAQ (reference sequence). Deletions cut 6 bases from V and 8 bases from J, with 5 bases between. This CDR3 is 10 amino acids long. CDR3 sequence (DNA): TGTGCCAGCAGGGGGGACACCATATATTTT. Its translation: CASRGDTIYF.

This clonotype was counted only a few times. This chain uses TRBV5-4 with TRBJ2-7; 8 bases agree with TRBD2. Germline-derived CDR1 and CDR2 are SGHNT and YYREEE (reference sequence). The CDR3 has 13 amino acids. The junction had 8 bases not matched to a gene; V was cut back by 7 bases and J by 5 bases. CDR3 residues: CASGGTSSHEQYF. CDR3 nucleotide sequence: TGTGCCAGCGGCGGGACTAGTTCCCACGAGCAGTACTTC.

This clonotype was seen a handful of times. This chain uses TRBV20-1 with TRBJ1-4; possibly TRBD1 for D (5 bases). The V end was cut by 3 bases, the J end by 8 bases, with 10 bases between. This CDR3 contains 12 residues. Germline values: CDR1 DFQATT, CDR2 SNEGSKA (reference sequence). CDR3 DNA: TGCAGTGCTAGGGGCGACAGAGAAAAACTGTTTTTT. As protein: CSARGDREKLFF.

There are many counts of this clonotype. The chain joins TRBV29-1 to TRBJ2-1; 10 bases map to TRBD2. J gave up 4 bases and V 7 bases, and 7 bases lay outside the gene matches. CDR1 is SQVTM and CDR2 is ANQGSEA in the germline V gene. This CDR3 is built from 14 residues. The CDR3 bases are TGCAGCGCTGCAAGCGGGAGGGGATACAATGAGCAGTTCTTC. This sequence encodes CSAASGRGYNEQFF.

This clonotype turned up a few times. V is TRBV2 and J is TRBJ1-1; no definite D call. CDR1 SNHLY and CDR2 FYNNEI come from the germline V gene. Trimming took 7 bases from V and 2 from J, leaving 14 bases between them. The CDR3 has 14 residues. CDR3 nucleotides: TGTGCCAGCACCGTCCGGCGATCTAACACTGAAGCTTTCTTT. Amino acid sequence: CASTVRRSNTEAFF.

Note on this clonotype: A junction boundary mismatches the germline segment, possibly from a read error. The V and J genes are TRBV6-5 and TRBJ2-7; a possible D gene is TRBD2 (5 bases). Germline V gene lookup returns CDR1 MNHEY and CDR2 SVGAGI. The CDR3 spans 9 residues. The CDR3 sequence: CASSKARRF. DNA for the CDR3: TGTGCAAGCAGTAAGGCGCGGAGGTTC.

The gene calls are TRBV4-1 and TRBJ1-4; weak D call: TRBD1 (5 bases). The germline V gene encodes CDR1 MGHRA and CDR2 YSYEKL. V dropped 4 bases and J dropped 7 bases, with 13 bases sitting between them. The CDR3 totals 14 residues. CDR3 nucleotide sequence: TGCGCCAGCAGCCTCCGGGACTATGGTGAAAAACTGTTTTTT. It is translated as CASSLRDYGEKLFF.